This T cell receptor (beta chain) was retrieved from a study of T cells in Graves' hyperthyroidism and ophthalmopathy. With a duration under 2 months, the hyperthyroidism was newly diagnosed in patients aged 18 to 65. PBMCs were obtained from under 13 ml fresh peripheral blood. Germline-derived CDR1 and CDR2 are LNHDA and SQIVND (reference sequence). The CDR3 is made up of 14 amino acids. With 7 bases removed from V and 0 bases from J, the gap between germline ends came to 7 bases. RNA transcripts served as the template for amplifying TCR beta CDR3 regions. In the first-round RT-PCR of the TCR CDR3, the HTBI primer set was used. TCRdb re-called the multiplex PCR reads with MiXCR, one entry per CDR3 protein. The sample consists of 650,000 to 700,000 distinct CDR3 sequences, 17% of them appearing once.

The TCR originated in a man aged 50 to 60 with Graves' hyperthyroidism. This chain uses TRBV19 with TRBJ2-6; D is undetermined. Sequenced: blood. CDR3 loop: CASMSPSGANVLTF. In nucleotides, the CDR3 is TGTGCCAGTATGTCTCCCTCTGGGGCCAACGTCCTGACTTTC.